One and the same sample provided the 24 T cell receptor beta chains below, sequenced in a study of OX40 agonist ivuxolimab in advanced cancers. Libraries were prepared by immunoSEQ multiplex PCR; TCRdb keeps only in-frame clonotypes and omits some of them. This table holds tens of thousands of clones, roughly 87% found once. This material consisted of CD4+ or CD8+ T cells sorted from blood, taken in a trial of the OX40 agonist ivuxolimab. Receptors originate from an adult with an advanced solid tumor such as melanoma, head and neck, liver or kidney cancer.

The rearrangement joins TRBV28 to TRBJ1-5; the D is unclear. The CDR3 loop spans 17 amino acids. The V end was cut by 2 bases, the J end by 0 bases, with 14 bases between. Germline CDR1 MDHEN, CDR2 SYDVKM. The CDR3 reads CASSLTGRVYSNQPQHF. CDR3 sequence (DNA): TGTGCCAGCAGTTTAACCGGCCGGGTCTATAGCAATCAGCCCCAGCATTTT. The variable domain in full, with the rest retrieved from reference TRBV28 and TRBJ1-5, is DVKVTQSSRYLVKRTGEKVFLECVQDMDHENMFWYRQDPGLGLRLIYFSYDVKMKEKGDIPEGYSVSREKKERFSLILESASTNQTSMYLCASSLTGRVYSNQPQHFGDGTRLSIL.

The chain has TRBV6-1 and TRBJ2-1; 12 bases map to TRBD2. Germline CDR1 reads MNHNS; CDR2 reads SASEGT. This CDR3 is built from 16 residues. The ends lost 2 bases at V and 6 bases at J; junction bases unmatched: 5. CDR3 sequence reads: CASSEFTGLAGNEQFF. Here the CDR3 DNA reads TGTGCCAGCAGTGAATTTACGGGACTAGCGGGCAATGAGCAGTTCTTC.

This chain joins TRBV4-1 and TRBJ2-1; TRBD2 is a possible D gene (5 bases). The CDR3 extends over 17 amino acids. The V end lost 2 bases, the J end lost 0 bases, and 14 bases lay between the germline ends. The germline V gene encodes CDR1 MGHRA and CDR2 YSYEKL. CDR3 DNA sequence: TGCGCCAGCAGCCAAATTGACTACCCTAGCTCCTACAATGAGCAGTTCTTC. It yields the protein CASSQIDYPSSYNEQFF.

The table lists this clone with a count of one. V usage is TRBV7-9 and J usage is TRBJ2-5, with no clear D. The CDR3 loop spans 13 amino acids. The germline CDR1 and CDR2 sequences are SEHNR and FQNEAQ (reference sequence). V dropped 3 bases and J dropped 2 bases, with 7 bases sitting between them. The CDR3 DNA is TGTGCCAGCAGCTTCGCGTTTCAAGAGACCCAGTACTTC. As protein: CASSFAFQETQYF.

The chain couples TRBV28 to TRBJ1-1; no reliable D call. Germline CDR1 reads MDHEN; CDR2 reads SYDVKM. V was cut by 3 bases and J by 0 bases, with 8 bases left in between. The CDR3 runs to 14 residues. The CDR3 DNA sequence: TGTGCCAGCAGTTTTCGACTTATGAACACTGAAGCTTTCTTT. Protein product: CASSFRLMNTEAFF.

The gene calls are TRBV29-1 and TRBJ2-2; no reliable D call. The CDR3 length is 10 residues. Germline assignment: CDR1 SQVTM and CDR2 ANQGSEA. With 4 bases removed from V and 4 bases from J, the gap between germline ends came to 1 base. The CDR3 bases are TGCAGCGTTGGCACCGGGGAGCTGTTTTTT. Translating it yields CSVGTGELFF.

The chain employs TRBV6-1 and TRBJ1-1; no definite D call. V was shortened by 1 base and J by 2 bases, with 5 bases between the two germline ends. The CDR3 is made up of 13 amino acids. From germline, CDR1 is MNHNS and CDR2 SASEGT. Here the CDR3 DNA reads TGTGCCAGCAGTGAAGAGACAAACACTGAAGCTTTCTTT. Translated: CASSEETNTEAFF.

This clone was found once. V gene TRBV11-3 combines with J gene TRBJ2-1; no definite D call. Germline CDR1 reads SGHNT; CDR2 reads YENEEA. V was trimmed by 1 base and J by 6 bases, leaving 7 bases between them. This CDR3 region has 13 residues. CDR3: CASSLGPLNEQFF. CDR3 DNA sequence: TGTGCCAGCAGCTTAGGCCCCCTCAATGAGCAGTTCTTC.

This chain connects TRBV7-9 to TRBJ2-7; D call uncertain. The CDR3 is 12 amino acids. V was clipped by 1 base and J by 5 bases, with 6 bases between them. The germline gives CDR1 SEHNR, CDR2 FQNEAQ (reference sequence). The CDR3 region is CASSLVADEQYF. Written as DNA, the CDR3 is TGTGCCAGCAGCTTAGTGGCGGACGAGCAGTACTTC.

This chain uses TRBV7-6 with TRBJ2-5; D is undetermined. V shed 4 bases and J shed 5 bases, with 14 bases lying between them. Germline assignment: CDR1 SGHVS and CDR2 FNYEAQ. This CDR3 has 14 amino acids. DNA of the CDR3: TGTGCCAGCAGCTGGCAGGCTACCTTGGAGACCCAGTACTTC. Translating gives CASSWQATLETQYF.

This chain uses TRBV29-1 with TRBJ2-1; TRBD1 agrees at 7 bases. CDR3 length: 15 residues. Looked up from germline, CDR1 is SQVTM and CDR2 is ANQGSEA. J lost 6 bases, V lost 0 bases, and 8 bases had no gene match. In DNA form, the CDR3 reads TGCAGCGTTGAAGATTTTTCCGACAGGGCCAATGAGCAGTTCTTC. Amino acid sequence: CSVEDFSDRANEQFF.

The chain uses TRBV14 and TRBJ2-7; the D gene is possibly TRBD2 (6 bases). Per germline, CDR1 SGHDN and CDR2 FVKESK. Trimming removed 0 bases at V and 3 bases at J, with 27 bases between. CDR3 length: 20 amino acids. Written as DNA, the CDR3 is TGTGCCAGCAGCCAAGATTCCCCAAGGGCCAGCCTGGGAGGATACTACGAGCAGTACTTC. Translation gives CASSQDSPRASLGGYYEQYF.

The chain uses TRBV11-2 and TRBJ1-1; 8 nucleotides line up with TRBD1. The V segment lost 1 base and the J segment 5 bases; nucleotides outside the gene matches: 3. This CDR3 contains 14 residues. Germline V lookup: CDR1 SGHAT, CDR2 FQNNGV. CDR3 protein: CASSLGTGWTEAFF. The CDR3 DNA reads TGTGCCAGCAGCTTAGGGACAGGGTGGACTGAAGCTTTCTTT.

This chain links TRBV28 with TRBJ1-1; the match to TRBD1 covers 7 bases. V shed 1 base and J 5 bases; nucleotides not matched to a gene: 1. The CDR3 totals 13 residues. CDR1 MDHEN and CDR2 SYDVKM come from the germline V gene. CDR3 in amino acids: CASSLSGQTEAFF. The CDR3 nucleotides read TGTGCCAGCAGTTTATCGGGACAGACTGAAGCTTTCTTT.

This clone has just a few counts. The chain couples TRBV13 to TRBJ1-2, with D tentatively TRBD1 (6 bases). The CDR3 sequence is 16 residues long. Germline V lookup: CDR1 PRHDT, CDR2 FYEKMQ (reference sequence). V was cut by 1 base and J by 3 bases, with 15 bases left in between. The DNA of the CDR3 is TGTGCCAGCAGCTTAGCGGGGGCCAGGTTGGACTATGGCTACACCTTC. This gives the protein CASSLAGARLDYGYTF.

This clone turned up a few times. The chain couples TRBV11-2 to TRBJ1-1; tentatively, D is TRBD1 (5 bases). The CDR3 sequence is 15 residues long. The germline V gene has CDR1 SGHAT and CDR2 FQNNGV. Trimming left V 5 bases short and J 7 bases short, with 20 bases between. CDR3 amino acids: CASSGTGTVTDEAFF. CDR3 in DNA: TGTGCCAGCAGCGGCACCGGGACGGTAACCGATGAAGCTTTCTTT. Based on the CDR3 plus reference TRBV11-2 and TRBJ1-1, the full variable domain is EAGVAQSPRYKIIEKRQSVAFWCNPISGHATLYWYQQILGQGPKLLIQFQNNGVVDDSQLPKDRFSAERLKGVDSTLKIQPAKLEDSAVYLCASSGTGTVTDEAFFGQGTRLTVV.

The rearrangement uses TRBV7-9 and TRBJ1-5, with D perhaps matching TRBD1 (5 bases). The V gene's germline CDR1 is SEHNR and CDR2 FQNEAQ (reference sequence). The length of the CDR3 is 15 residues. Between the trimmed V and J ends, which lost 1 base and 0 bases, there was a span of 7 bases. Written as DNA, the CDR3 is TGTGCCAGCAGCTTAGAGGGGAGTAGCAATCAGCCCCAGCATTTT. Protein product: CASSLEGSSNQPQHF.

The V gene is TRBV28, the J gene TRBJ2-7, with 10 bases fitting TRBD1. The CDR3 has 15 amino acids. With 7 bases clipped from V and 2 bases from J, the junction kept 8 bases outside the gene matches. Germline CDR1 is MDHEN and CDR2 is SYDVKM. The CDR3 region has the DNA TGTGCCAGCACCCCTTGGGACAGGGGCCCCTACGAGCAGTACTTC. It yields the protein CASTPWDRGPYEQYF.

The V gene is TRBV9, the J gene TRBJ2-7, with 10 bases identical to TRBD1. This CDR3 has 14 amino acids. J was trimmed by 4 bases and V by 0 bases; bases with no gene match: 1. The germline gives CDR1 SGDLS, CDR2 YYNGEE. The CDR3: CASSVGDRGYEQYF. The CDR3 DNA reads as TGTGCCAGCAGCGTAGGGGACAGGGGTTACGAGCAGTACTTC.

The chain couples TRBV6-5 to TRBJ1-1; no clear D. Germline lookup yields CDR1 MNHEY and CDR2 SVGAGI. This CDR3 spans 11 amino acids. Trimming took 5 bases from V and 7 from J, leaving 8 bases between them. CDR3: CASSEEGEAFF. DNA for the CDR3: TGTGCCAGCAGTGAGGAGGGTGAAGCTTTCTTT.

This clone appeared once. Here the CDR3 reads CASSGLSSGNTIYF. The DNA of the CDR3 is TGTGCCAGCAGTGGGTTGAGCTCTGGAAACACCATATATTTT. The gene calls are TRBV2 and TRBJ1-3; D is ambiguous. CDR1 and CDR2 (germline): SNHLY, FYNNEI. The CDR3 sequence is 14 residues long. V shed 4 bases and J shed 0 bases, with 7 bases lying between them.

DNA of the CDR3: TGTGCCAGCAGTCTCCGACAGGGAGGTCTGGGGGAGCAGTACTTC. It translates to CASSLRQGGLGEQYF. This chain joins TRBV27 and TRBJ2-7; D may be TRBD1 (7 bases). V was trimmed by 5 bases and J by 7 bases, leaving 21 bases between them. The germline V gene has CDR1 MNHEY and CDR2 SMNVEV (reference sequence). CDR3 size: 15 residues.

The chain uses TRBV5-4 and TRBJ1-1; a weak D match, TRBD1 (5 bases). V lost 4 bases to trimming and J lost 8 bases, with 18 bases between them. CDR1 is SGHNT and CDR2 is YYREEE in the germline V gene (reference sequence). The CDR3 is 14 amino acids. The DNA of the CDR3 is TGTGCCAGCAGCCCGCCCGGGGGGGGTCTGGAAGCTTTCTTT. Its protein is CASSPPGGGLEAFF.

V gene TRBV30 combines with J gene TRBJ1-2; D remains unclear. Trimming shortened V by 4 bases and J by 6 bases, and 18 bases separated the two germline ends. CDR1 is GTSNPN and CDR2 is SVGIG in the germline V gene (reference sequence). The CDR3 loop spans 14 amino acids. CDR3 protein: CAWNHGSISNGYTF. DNA of the CDR3: TGTGCCTGGAATCATGGTTCCATCTCCAATGGCTACACCTTC.